This T cell receptor (beta chain) is from a study of patients and donors after allogeneic stem cell transplantation. From the RT-PCR reads, TCRdb called clonotypes with MiXCR, one entry per CDR3 protein. Found here are roughly 12,000 distinct CDR3 sequences, about 25% of them singletons; the top ten hold less than 60%. This clonotype was seen only a few times. The J segment lost 4 bases and the V segment lost 4 bases, leaving 3 bases of the junction unmatched. Germline V CDR1 and CDR2: SGHRS, YFSETQ. The CDR3 is made up of 15 amino acids. The specimen sequenced was blood, either unsorted or a sorted T cell fraction (not recorded which). The receptor's source is a human donor who was either an allogeneic HSCT recipient or a stem cell or donor lymphocyte infusion donor (not recorded which). It is not recorded whose cells these are; they may come from a transplant donor. This chain uses TRBV5-1 with TRBJ2-1; 12 nucleotides line up with TRBD2. CDR3 in amino acids: CASSLGLAGYNEQFF. CDR3 bases: TGCGCCAGCAGCCTGGGACTAGCGGGTTACAATGAGCAGTTCTTC. Based on the CDR3 plus reference TRBV5-1 and TRBJ2-1, the full variable domain is KAGVTQTPRYLIKTRGQQVTLSCSPISGHRSVSWYQQTPGQGLQFLFEYFSETQRNKGNFPGRFSGRQFSNSRSEMNVSTLELGDSALYLCASSLGLAGYNEQFFGPGTRLTVL.